This is a list of T cell receptor beta chains from one sample in a study of blood T cell repertoires in COVID-19. The assay was immunoSEQ multiplex PCR, and TCRdb's table has in-frame clones only and misses some. This table holds a few hundred thousand clones, about nine tenths found once. The sample taken for sequencing was peripheral blood. These receptors all come from a man younger than 35 with active or convalescent COVID-19. Both conserved end residues are part of each CDR3. Each record gives: clone size, D gene, V gene, J gene, CDR3 protein, CDR3 DNA. The D gene is left open where the match is weak. Size is stated for part of the rows, as once, few or many counts, or as a class when the clone is expanded.

>-|TRBD1|TRBV25-1|TRBJ2-1
CASSLRGPLSYNEQFF
TGTGCCAGCAGCCTTAGGGGGCCATTATCCTACAATGAGCAGTTCTTC
>once|-|TRBV12-1|TRBJ2-7
CASSSASGTVPYEQYF
TGTGCCAGCAGCTCCGCCTCCGGGACAGTACCCTACGAGCAGTACTTC
>-|TRBD1|TRBV5-1|TRBJ1-1
CASSLASEGALSEAFF
TGCGCCAGCAGCTTGGCCTCTGAGGGGGCCCTGAGTGAAGCTTTCTTT
>-|-|TRBV9|TRBJ2-1
CASSGRSGNLWGNEQFF
TGTGCCAGCAGCGGACGTAGCGGAAACCTTTGGGGCAATGAGCAGTTCTTC
>-|-|TRBV24-1|TRBJ1-4
CATSGAGGRREKLFF
TGTGCCACCAGTGGGGCGGGAGGTCGGCGAGAAAAACTGTTTTTT
>-|TRBD2|TRBV2|TRBJ2-1
CASRSGGGVYNEQFF
TGTGCCAGCAGATCGGGCGGGGGGGTATACAATGAGCAGTTCTTC
>-|-|TRBV4-1|TRBJ2-6
CASSQDRRGAGANVLTF
TGCGCCAGCAGCCAAGATAGGCGGGGCGCTGGGGCCAACGTCCTGACTTTC
>-|TRBD2|TRBV7-9|TRBJ2-1
CASRQLAPSHNEQFF
TGTGCCAGCAGGCAACTAGCGCCTAGCCACAATGAGCAGTTCTTC
>-|-|TRBV29-1|TRBJ2-1
CSVELGGWDEQFF
TGCAGCGTTGAGTTGGGAGGATGGGATGAGCAGTTCTTC
>-|TRBD2|TRBV6-5|TRBJ2-2
CASSLTSGFTGELFF
TGTGCCAGCAGTTTGACTAGCGGATTCACCGGGGAGCTGTTTTTT
>-|-|TRBV6-6|TRBJ1-1
CASSYSRENTEAFF
TGTGCCAGCAGTTACTCGAGGGAAAACACTGAAGCTTTCTTT
>-|TRBD1|TRBV4-1|TRBJ1-1
CASTGQGRTEAFF
TGCGCCAGCACCGGACAGGGGAGGACTGAAGCTTTCTTT
>once|TRBD1|TRBV24-1|TRBJ2-7
CATSPADRSSYEQYF
TGTGCCACCAGCCCCGCGGACAGGAGCTCCTACGAGCAGTACTTC
>-|-|TRBV7-2|TRBJ1-6
CASSPPPPLRHNSPLHF
TGTGCCAGCAGCCCACCCCCCCCACTGAGGCATAATTCACCCCTCCACTTT
>-|TRBD2|TRBV5-1|TRBJ2-5
CASSLAGTSEETQYF
TGCGCCAGCAGCTTAGCCGGGACTAGCGAAGAGACCCAGTACTTC
>few|-|TRBV4-1|TRBJ1-5
CASSPRGSQPQHF
TGCGCCAGCAGCCCCAGGGGTTCTCAGCCCCAGCATTTT
>-|TRBD1|TRBV28|TRBJ2-1
CASSSPRDSQEHNEQFF
TGTGCCAGCAGTTCCCCTAGGGACAGTCAAGAGCACAATGAGCAGTTCTTC
>-|-|TRBV4-1|TRBJ1-4
CASSQDLGARVEKLFF
TGCGCCAGCAGCCAAGATTTGGGGGCACGCGTTGAAAAACTGTTTTTT
>-|-|TRBV10-1|TRBJ2-2
CASRDTDTGELFF
TGCGCCAGCAGGGACACCGACACCGGGGAGCTGTTTTTT
>-|TRBD2|TRBV11-2|TRBJ2-2
CASSASGGIRTGELFF
TGTGCCAGCAGCGCCTCCGGGGGGATAAGGACCGGGGAGCTGTTTTTT
>-|TRBD1|TRBV11-2|TRBJ1-2
CASSLGWGQPYGYTF
TGTGCCAGCAGCTTAGGCTGGGGACAGCCGTATGGCTACACCTTC
>-|-|TRBV3-1/TRBV3-2|TRBJ2-1
CASSQSRGVGEQFF
TGTGCCAGCAGCCAATCTCGCGGGGTTGGTGAGCAGTTCTTC
>-|TRBD1|TRBV19|TRBJ1-2
CASSSTGDSGGYTF
TGTGCCAGTAGTTCAACAGGGGACTCGGGTGGCTACACCTTC
>-|-|TRBV19|TRBJ1-2
CASSTLTGPYGYTF
TGTGCCAGTAGTACCCTGACAGGTCCGTATGGCTACACCTTC
>-|TRBD2|TRBV7-9|TRBJ2-7
CASSPTSVTYEQYF
TGTGCCAGCAGCCCGACTAGCGTAACCTACGAGCAGTACTTC
>-|-|TRBV5-6|TRBJ2-7
CASSGVGAEDEQYF
TGTGCCAGCAGCGGGGTGGGGGCGGAGGACGAGCAGTACTTC
>-|TRBD2|TRBV28|TRBJ2-5
CASRTLTSGGYQETQYF
TGTGCCAGCAGAACCCTAACTAGCGGAGGGTACCAAGAGACCCAGTACTTC
>-|-|TRBV11-3|TRBJ2-3
CASSHGTLGSTDTQYF
TGTGCCAGCAGCCACGGGACTTTGGGGAGCACAGATACGCAGTATTTT
>-|-|TRBV6-4|TRBJ2-5
CASRILLGASETQYF
TGTGCCAGCAGGATCCTTCTAGGTGCCAGTGAGACCCAGTACTTC
>-|TRBD2|TRBV5-5|TRBJ2-3
CASSPSGRGPEDTQYF
TGTGCCAGCAGCCCTAGCGGGAGGGGCCCCGAAGATACGCAGTATTTT
>-|-|TRBV28|TRBJ1-5
CASSFYGDSNQPQHF
TGTGCCAGCAGTTTTTACGGGGATAGCAATCAGCCCCAGCATTTT
>-|-|TRBV6-5|TRBJ2-3
CASHTGLSTDTQYF
TGTGCCAGCCATACAGGGCTAAGCACAGATACGCAGTATTTT
>-|-|TRBV11-2|TRBJ2-7
CASSAPGEQYF
TGTGCCAGCAGCGCCCCAGGGGAGCAGTACTTC
>few|-|TRBV16|TRBJ1-6
CASSPRWPPRQGGSPLHF
TGTGCCAGCAGCCCTCGGTGGCCTCCACGGCAAGGGGGATCACCCCTCCACTTT
>-|TRBD1|TRBV5-5|TRBJ1-2
CASSLRGTARLDYGYTF
TGTGCCAGCAGCTTGCGGGGGACAGCCCGTTTGGACTATGGCTACACCTTC
>-|-|TRBV2|TRBJ2-5
CASRRQLQETQYF
TGTGCCAGCAGGCGGCAACTCCAAGAGACCCAGTACTTC
>-|TRBD2|TRBV6-4|TRBJ2-3
CASSLLAGTDTQYF
TGTGCCAGCAGCCTACTAGCGGGCACAGATACGCAGTATTTT
>-|-|TRBV19|TRBJ2-2
CASSMFGVNTGELFF
TGTGCCAGTAGTATGTTCGGTGTAAACACCGGGGAGCTGTTTTTT
>-|-|TRBV6-5|TRBJ2-1
CASRQTGGEQFF
TGTGCCAGCAGACAAACAGGCGGTGAGCAGTTCTTC
>-|-|TRBV27|TRBJ2-7
CASSLSPLNEQYF
TGTGCCAGCAGTTTGAGTCCCCTGAACGAGCAGTACTTC
>-|-|TRBV18|TRBJ2-3
CASSRGLMGGGTDTQYF
TGTGCCAGCTCACGAGGTTTGATGGGAGGTGGCACAGATACGCAGTATTTT
>-|TRBD1|TRBV7-8|TRBJ1-1
CASSLRTGVPEAFF
TGTGCCAGCAGCCTCCGGACAGGGGTCCCTGAAGCTTTCTTT
>-|TRBD2|TRBV6-5|TRBJ2-1
CASSRGLAGDNEQFF
TGTGCCAGCAGTAGGGGACTAGCGGGAGACAATGAGCAGTTCTTC
>-|-|TRBV7-3|TRBJ2-1
CASSKNPAGSYNEQFF
TGTGCCAGCAGCAAAAACCCGGCGGGCTCCTACAATGAGCAGTTCTTC
>few|-|TRBV7-9|TRBJ2-7
CASSPGGLAGEQYF
TGTGCCAGCAGCCCAGGGGGGCTAGCAGGCGAGCAGTACTTC
>-|TRBD2|TRBV7-6|TRBJ2-3
CASSLNLLAGTDTQYF
TGTGCCAGCAGCTTAAACCTACTAGCGGGCACAGATACGCAGTATTTT
>once|-|TRBV6-2/TRBV6-3|TRBJ1-5
CASSYSDRLNQPQHF
TGTGCCAGCAGTTACTCGGACAGATTGAATCAGCCCCAGCATTTT
>-|-|TRBV7-8|TRBJ2-5
CASSRAWEAQYF
TGTGCCAGCAGCCGCGCATGGGAGGCCCAGTACTTC
>-|-|TRBV20-1|TRBJ1-6
CSASMGPNSPLHF
TGCAGTGCTAGTATGGGCCCTAATTCACCCCTCCACTTT
>-|-|TRBV6-2/TRBV6-3|TRBJ2-1
CASSLGVLANEQFF
TGTGCCAGCAGTTTAGGGGTTTTAGCCAATGAGCAGTTCTTC
>-|-|TRBV18|TRBJ2-7
CASSPSFGSYEQYF
TGTGCCAGCTCACCGAGCTTCGGTTCCTACGAGCAGTACTTC
>-|-|TRBV5-1|TRBJ1-3
CASSQTTPGNTIYF
TGCGCCAGCAGCCAGACAACGCCTGGAAACACCATATATTTT
>-|TRBD1|TRBV6-2/TRBV6-3|TRBJ1-5
CASSYAGGPYQPQHF
TGTGCCAGCAGTTACGCAGGGGGACCCTATCAGCCCCAGCATTTT
>-|-|TRBV6-5|TRBJ2-7
CASSYSASGTLYF
TGTGCCAGCAGTTACTCGGCCTCCGGGACTTTATACTTC
>-|-|TRBV7-2|TRBJ1-2
CASSLGLGRGNYGYTF
TGTGCCAGCAGCTTAGGCCTGGGTAGGGGGAACTATGGCTACACCTTC